A selection of T cell receptor beta chains follows, all from one sample in a study of neurological immune-mediated disorders. TCRdb re-derived calls from the 5' RACE reads in MiXCR, one entry per CDR3 protein. The top ten hold roughly 9% of the sample, which has around 26,000 distinct CDR3 sequences, approximately 6.6% seen once. The sequenced sample consisted of PBMCs. The receptors come from a woman between 50 and 59 years old in good health. Both conserved end residues are part of each CDR3. D genes are given only for firm matches. Part of the rows lack a size; the others show once, few, many or a class for expanded clones.

V gene: TRBV7-2; clone size: many; J gene: TRBJ2-5; D gene: .; CDR3 DNA: TGTGCCAGCAGCTTCTCCGACGGTTTTTCAGAGACCCAGTACTTC; CDR3 protein: CASSFSDGFSETQYF
V gene: TRBV29-1; clone size: many; J gene: TRBJ2-2; D gene: TRBD2; CDR3 DNA: TGCAGCGTTGAAGATCCGCGGGGGGACGGGGAGCTGTTTTTT; CDR3 protein: CSVEDPRGDGELFF
V gene: TRBV7-2; clone size: .; J gene: TRBJ2-3; D gene: .; CDR3 DNA: TGTGCCAGCGGACCTCTAGGGCTGAGCACAGATACGCAGTATTTT; CDR3 protein: CASGPLGLSTDTQYF
V gene: TRBV5-6; clone size: many; J gene: TRBJ2-3; D gene: TRBD2; CDR3 DNA: TGTGCCAGCAGCTCCTACCGGACTAGCGTTTCAGATACGCAGTATTTT; CDR3 protein: CASSSYRTSVSDTQYF
V gene: TRBV7-2; clone size: many; J gene: TRBJ2-1; D gene: .; CDR3 DNA: TGTGCCAGCAGCTCGTCCCGGGTGGGCCGGGTCCGCGATGAGCAGTTCTTC; CDR3 protein: CASSSSRVGRVRDEQFF
V gene: TRBV6-6; clone size: many; J gene: TRBJ1-5; D gene: .; CDR3 DNA: TGTGCCAGCTCCCTAGGGGTTTTAGGGCATCAGCCCCAGCATTTT; CDR3 protein: CASSLGVLGHQPQHF
V gene: TRBV18; clone size: many; J gene: TRBJ1-6; D gene: TRBD1; CDR3 DNA: TGTGCCAGCTCACCAACCGACAGGGGGCTCTCACCCCTCCACTTT; CDR3 protein: CASSPTDRGLSPLHF
V gene: TRBV20-1; clone size: many; J gene: TRBJ2-3; D gene: .; CDR3 DNA: TGCAGTGCTAGACCTCGTGGGGCCTCAGGAGATACGCAGTATTTT; CDR3 protein: CSARPRGASGDTQYF
V gene: TRBV11-2; clone size: many; J gene: TRBJ2-1; D gene: TRBD2; CDR3 DNA: TGTGCCAGCAGCTTAGGACTAGCGGGGGCCAATGAGCAGTTCTTC; CDR3 protein: CASSLGLAGANEQFF
V gene: TRBV7-9; clone size: many; J gene: TRBJ2-4; D gene: TRBD2; CDR3 DNA: TGTGCCAGCAGCCCGCCGGGACTAGCAGCCAAAAACATTCAGTACTTC; CDR3 protein: CASSPPGLAAKNIQYF
V gene: TRBV20-1; clone size: many; J gene: TRBJ2-6; D gene: TRBD1; CDR3 DNA: TGCAGTGCCCAGACGGTCCCGGGACAGAAATCCTCTGGGGCCAACGTCCTGACTTTC; CDR3 protein: CSAQTVPGQKSSGANVLTF
V gene: TRBV20-1; clone size: many; J gene: TRBJ2-1; D gene: TRBD2; CDR3 DNA: TGCAGTGCTCTGGGGGAGCGGGGGGCCTACAATGAGCAGTTCTTC; CDR3 protein: CSALGERGAYNEQFF
V gene: TRBV27; clone size: many; J gene: TRBJ2-2; D gene: TRBD1; CDR3 DNA: TGTGCCAGCAGTTTAAATCCCCGGACAGGGGGTTACACCGGGGAGCTGTTTTTT; CDR3 protein: CASSLNPRTGGYTGELFF
V gene: TRBV12-3/TRBV12-4; clone size: many; J gene: TRBJ2-7; D gene: .; CDR3 DNA: TGTGCCAGCAGTTTACGGGCGGGACGTTTGGAGCAGTACTTC; CDR3 protein: CASSLRAGRLEQYF
V gene: TRBV20-1; clone size: medium-sized; J gene: TRBJ1-3; D gene: .; CDR3 DNA: TGCAGTGCTAGTGAGAGCTCTGGAAACACCATATATTTT; CDR3 protein: CSASESSGNTIYF
V gene: TRBV12-3/TRBV12-4; clone size: many; J gene: TRBJ1-4; D gene: .; CDR3 DNA: TGTGCCAGCAGTTTAGCAGGGGTAGAAAAACTGTTTTTT; CDR3 protein: CASSLAGVEKLFF
V gene: TRBV5-1; clone size: many; J gene: TRBJ2-1; D gene: .; CDR3 DNA: TGCGCCAGCAGCTTGGTTGGGACAAAAACGGCCTACAATGAGCAGTTCTTC; CDR3 protein: CASSLVGTKTAYNEQFF
V gene: TRBV13; clone size: many; J gene: TRBJ1-1; D gene: .; CDR3 DNA: TGTGCCAGCAGCTTAGGCCGGGGGGGGAACACTGAAGCTTTCTTT; CDR3 protein: CASSLGRGGNTEAFF
V gene: TRBV6-6; clone size: many; J gene: TRBJ2-1; D gene: .; CDR3 DNA: TGTGCCAGCAGTTCCCATCGACTAAACAATGAGCAGTTCTTC; CDR3 protein: CASSSHRLNNEQFF
V gene: TRBV20-1; clone size: many; J gene: TRBJ2-3; D gene: .; CDR3 DNA: TGCAGTGCTAGCCAGGGGGATACGCAGTATTTT; CDR3 protein: CSASQGDTQYF
V gene: TRBV18; clone size: many; J gene: TRBJ2-1; D gene: .; CDR3 DNA: TGTGCCAGCTTCGACGGTGGCTCCTACAATGAGCAGTTCTTC; CDR3 protein: CASFDGGSYNEQFF
V gene: TRBV20-1; clone size: many; J gene: TRBJ1-1; D gene: .; CDR3 DNA: TGCAGTGTAGCCTTCCCGCAGGGTGGGACTGAAGCTTTCTTT; CDR3 protein: CSVAFPQGGTEAFF
V gene: TRBV27; clone size: many; J gene: TRBJ2-3; D gene: .; CDR3 DNA: TGTGCCAGCAGCCCCCTTTCTGCTAGCACAGATACGCAGTATTTT; CDR3 protein: CASSPLSASTDTQYF
V gene: TRBV5-1; clone size: many; J gene: TRBJ1-2; D gene: .; CDR3 DNA: TGCGCCAGCAGCTTGGAAGGGGGAGCTAACTATGGCTACACCTTC; CDR3 protein: CASSLEGGANYGYTF
V gene: TRBV5-1; clone size: many; J gene: TRBJ2-4; D gene: .; CDR3 DNA: TGCGCCAGCAGCCCAGGGATGGACGGAGCCAAAAACATTCAGTACTTC; CDR3 protein: CASSPGMDGAKNIQYF
V gene: TRBV19; clone size: many; J gene: TRBJ1-1; D gene: .; CDR3 DNA: TGTGCCAGTAGTCAGACTTGGGACACTGAAGCTTTCTTT; CDR3 protein: CASSQTWDTEAFF
V gene: TRBV12-3/TRBV12-4; clone size: many; J gene: TRBJ1-5; D gene: .; CDR3 DNA: TGTGCCAGCAGTTTAATGATGGGCAATCAGCCCCAGCATTTT; CDR3 protein: CASSLMMGNQPQHF
V gene: TRBV11-3; clone size: few; J gene: TRBJ2-2; D gene: .; CDR3 DNA: TGTGCCAGCACCAAAGGGTCGACCACCGGGGAGCTGTTTTTT; CDR3 protein: CASTKGSTTGELFF
V gene: TRBV7-9; clone size: .; J gene: TRBJ2-5; D gene: .; CDR3 DNA: TGTGCCAGCAGTGAAGAGACCCAGTACTTC; CDR3 protein: CASSEETQYF
V gene: TRBV12-3/TRBV12-4; clone size: many; J gene: TRBJ2-2; D gene: TRBD2; CDR3 DNA: TGTGCCACCCGGCGGGAGGGCCTTGGCGGGGAGCTGTTTTTT; CDR3 protein: CATRREGLGGELFF
V gene: TRBV7-9; clone size: many; J gene: TRBJ2-1; D gene: TRBD2; CDR3 DNA: TGTGCCAGCAGCTTCCTAGCGGGGTACTACAATGAGCAGTTCTTC; CDR3 protein: CASSFLAGYYNEQFF
V gene: TRBV7-2; clone size: medium-sized; J gene: TRBJ2-7; D gene: .; CDR3 DNA: TGTGCCAGCAGCCGTACTGGAACCCTCACCTACGAGCAGTACTTC; CDR3 protein: CASSRTGTLTYEQYF
V gene: TRBV7-2; clone size: many; J gene: TRBJ2-7; D gene: .; CDR3 DNA: TGTGCCAGCAGCTCCTCCTCGGCAACTTTCTACGAGCAGTACTTC; CDR3 protein: CASSSSSATFYEQYF
V gene: TRBV18; clone size: many; J gene: TRBJ1-5; D gene: TRBD1; CDR3 DNA: TGTGCCAGCTCACCTGGAGACGTGACAGGGACTCAGCCCCAGCATTTT; CDR3 protein: CASSPGDVTGTQPQHF
V gene: TRBV29-1; clone size: many; J gene: TRBJ2-3; D gene: .; CDR3 DNA: TGCAGCGCGACCCCTAGCACAGATACGCAGTATTTT; CDR3 protein: CSATPSTDTQYF
V gene: TRBV29-1; clone size: .; J gene: TRBJ2-7; D gene: .; CDR3 DNA: TGCAGCGTTGGTACAGGGAACTACGAGCAGTACTTC; CDR3 protein: CSVGTGNYEQYF
V gene: TRBV29-1; clone size: many; J gene: TRBJ1-2; D gene: .; CDR3 DNA: TGCAGCGTTGAGCCGGACACGAGGCCCTATGGCTACACCTTC; CDR3 protein: CSVEPDTRPYGYTF
V gene: TRBV27; clone size: many; J gene: TRBJ2-5; D gene: .; CDR3 DNA: TGTGCCAGCAGTTCCAACCAAGAGACCCAGTACTTC; CDR3 protein: CASSSNQETQYF
V gene: TRBV5-6; clone size: many; J gene: TRBJ2-4; D gene: TRBD2; CDR3 DNA: TGTGCCAGCAGCTTGACGGGGGGGCGGGTGCGCATTCAGTACTTC; CDR3 protein: CASSLTGGRVRIQYF
V gene: TRBV20-1; clone size: many; J gene: TRBJ2-7; D gene: .; CDR3 DNA: TGCAGTGCTAGAACAGGGGGGGCCGAGCAGTACTTC; CDR3 protein: CSARTGGAEQYF
V gene: TRBV5-6; clone size: many; J gene: TRBJ2-5; D gene: TRBD2; CDR3 DNA: TGTGCCAGCAGCTTCTTAGCGGGAGCCCACCAAGAGACCCAGTACTTC; CDR3 protein: CASSFLAGAHQETQYF
V gene: TRBV5-5; clone size: many; J gene: TRBJ2-1; D gene: .; CDR3 DNA: TGTGCCAGCAGCTTGTCTCTCGAGAGGGATGAGCAGTTCTTC; CDR3 protein: CASSLSLERDEQFF
V gene: TRBV9; clone size: few; J gene: TRBJ1-3; D gene: .; CDR3 DNA: TGTGCCAGCAGCGCCCGCGGAGGGGGCTCTGGAAACACCATATATTTT; CDR3 protein: CASSARGGGSGNTIYF
V gene: TRBV20-1; clone size: many; J gene: TRBJ2-7; D gene: TRBD1; CDR3 DNA: TGCAGTGCTAGTTACAGGGGAGCCTACGAGCAGTACTTC; CDR3 protein: CSASYRGAYEQYF
V gene: TRBV24-1; clone size: medium-sized; J gene: TRBJ1-1; D gene: .; CDR3 DNA: TGTGCCACCAGTGAAACCGGGACGAGCACTGAAGCTTTCTTT; CDR3 protein: CATSETGTSTEAFF
V gene: TRBV4-1; clone size: many; J gene: TRBJ1-2; D gene: .; CDR3 DNA: TGCGCCAGCAGCCAAGAGGACTCAGGCTTCTATGGCTACACCTTC; CDR3 protein: CASSQEDSGFYGYTF
V gene: TRBV6-2/TRBV6-3; clone size: many; J gene: TRBJ2-5; D gene: .; CDR3 DNA: TGTGCCAGCAGTTTAGACCCCCCGACAGCTATACAAGAGACCCAGTACTTC; CDR3 protein: CASSLDPPTAIQETQYF
V gene: TRBV12-3/TRBV12-4; clone size: many; J gene: TRBJ1-3; D gene: .; CDR3 DNA: TGTGCCAGCAGTTTCTTGGGTGTGGGGTCTGGAAACACCATATATTTT; CDR3 protein: CASSFLGVGSGNTIYF
V gene: TRBV7-2; clone size: many; J gene: TRBJ1-1; D gene: .; CDR3 DNA: TGTGCCAGCAGCTTATCGGGCAGCCTGAACACTGAAGCTTTCTTT; CDR3 protein: CASSLSGSLNTEAFF
V gene: TRBV6-1; clone size: .; J gene: TRBJ2-7; D gene: .; CDR3 DNA: TGTGCCAGCAGTGCCGAAAGGGGGTACGAGCAGTACTTC; CDR3 protein: CASSAERGYEQYF
V gene: TRBV20-1; clone size: many; J gene: TRBJ1-2; D gene: .; CDR3 DNA: TGCAGTGCTAGAGATATTGAGAGCACCTATGGCTACACCTTC; CDR3 protein: CSARDIESTYGYTF
V gene: TRBV5-1; clone size: many; J gene: TRBJ1-5; D gene: .; CDR3 DNA: TGCGCGGGTATCGACCGGGGAGCGATTTCTAGCAATCAGCCCCAGCATTTT; CDR3 protein: CAGIDRGAISSNQPQHF
V gene: TRBV30; clone size: .; J gene: TRBJ1-2; D gene: TRBD1; CDR3 DNA: TGTGCCTGGAGTAGGGGACAGGGTGGAGGCTACACCTTC; CDR3 protein: CAWSRGQGGGYTF
V gene: TRBV20-1; clone size: many; J gene: TRBJ2-4; D gene: TRBD2; CDR3 DNA: TGCAGTGCCCTACGCCTCTTAGCGGGGGTTCAGTACATTCAGTACTTC; CDR3 protein: CSALRLLAGVQYIQYF
V gene: TRBV6-1; clone size: many; J gene: TRBJ2-1; D gene: TRBD2; CDR3 DNA: TGTGCCAGCAGTGGAAGACTAGCGGACAATGAGCAGTTCTTC; CDR3 protein: CASSGRLADNEQFF
V gene: TRBV20-1; clone size: many; J gene: TRBJ2-3; D gene: TRBD2; CDR3 DNA: TGCAGTGCTAGAAGTTTGAACGGGCTAGCGGGGTTAGATACGCAGTATTTT; CDR3 protein: CSARSLNGLAGLDTQYF
V gene: TRBV7-6; clone size: many; J gene: TRBJ1-2; D gene: .; CDR3 DNA: TGTGCCAGCAGCCCCCGGGTGTCCACCACCGACTATGGCTACACCTTC; CDR3 protein: CASSPRVSTTDYGYTF
V gene: TRBV27; clone size: many; J gene: TRBJ2-6; D gene: TRBD1; CDR3 DNA: TGTGCCAGCAGCCGGACAGGTAGCTCTGGGGCCAACGTCCTGACTTTC; CDR3 protein: CASSRTGSSGANVLTF
V gene: TRBV7-2; clone size: many; J gene: TRBJ2-2; D gene: .; CDR3 DNA: TGTGCCAGCAGCCCCGGTGGCGGTAACACCGGGGAGCTGTTTTTT; CDR3 protein: CASSPGGGNTGELFF
V gene: TRBV11-2; clone size: many; J gene: TRBJ2-7; D gene: TRBD1; CDR3 DNA: TGTGCCAGCAGCTCAGCCACCGGACAGGTATCCTCCTACGAGCAGTACTTC; CDR3 protein: CASSSATGQVSSYEQYF